The clone carrying this T cell receptor beta chain was counted between two and nine times. This sample was included in a study of blood T cell repertoires in COVID-19. Overall study context: The study drew acute and convalescent COVID-19 samples from the United States, Italy and Spain. The analysed material was cDNA or gDNA that came from T cells, B-cell-depleted T cells, or PBMCs.

Trimming removed 4 bases from V and 3 bases from J; junction bases left unmatched: 8. The CDR3 runs 16 residues. Germline CDR1 reads SGHRS; CDR2 reads YFSETQ. In the authors' workflow: Amplifying reference gene primers gave estimates of nucleated cell counts. Here immunoSEQ multiplex PCR was the method, and the copy in TCRdb shows in-frame clones only, minus some. That table furnishes V, J and clone size, whereas the DNA furnished D and trimming. The sample holds 88,000 or so clones; roughly nine tenths are singletons and the top ten take roughly 2.3%. This chain uses TRBV5-1 with TRBJ2-5, with TRBD2 matching over 11 bases. The sequence was obtained from a man aged 45-65 years with acute or convalescent COVID-19. The sequenced material came from peripheral blood. CDR3 in DNA: TGCGCCAGCAGCGAAGGGAGACTAGCGGGGAAAGAGACCCAGTACTTC. It yields the protein CASSEGRLAGKETQYF.